This record covers a single TCR beta chain. What it binds is not known. Each patient's relapse followed autologous stem cell transplantation, and brentuximab vedotin exposure varied. The CDR3 is made up of 15 amino acids. CDR1 is LNHDA, CDR2 SQIVND, per germline (reference sequence). With 1 base removed from V and 4 bases from J, the gap between germline ends came to 10 bases. The sample originates from a study of PD-1 blockade in classical Hodgkin lymphoma. Whole-study findings and limits: Complete responders possessed baseline diversity comparable to newly diagnosed patients. Healthy donors were reported to have higher baseline TCR diversity than newly diagnosed patients.

Measured with immunoSEQ multiplex PCR; TCRdb has only the in-frame clones, and not every one. This table has 95,000 to 100,000 clones, around nine tenths appearing once. This chain joins TRBV19 and TRBJ2-2; the D call may be TRBD1 or TRBD2 (6 bases each). The source material was peripheral blood mononuclear cells (PBMCs), sampled before the second cycle of nivolumab. This sequence was found in a human donor with classical Hodgkin lymphoma. The CDR3 loop reads CASSIGWGATGELFF. CDR3 nucleotides: TGTGCCAGTAGTATAGGATGGGGGGCCACCGGGGAGCTGTTTTTT.